The 2 T cell receptor beta chains presented below share a single source sample, sequenced in a study of blood T cell repertoires in COVID-19. Profiled with immunoSEQ multiplex PCR; TCRdb holds only in-frame clones, not every one. Here the sample spans 95,000 to 110,000 clones, roughly 89% being singletons. Sequencing input: peripheral blood. The receptors were gathered from a human donor in a cohort sampled during active COVID-19.

This chain connects TRBV4-1 to TRBJ2-7; 7 bases align to TRBD2. Germline CDR1 reads MGHRA; CDR2 reads YSYEKL. This CDR3 is 14 amino acids long. Unmatched junction bases numbered 7, after V lost 4 bases and J lost 4 bases. CDR3: CASSLGLNIYEQYF. CDR3 DNA sequence: TGCGCCAGCAGCCTGGGACTAAATATTTACGAGCAGTACTTC.

This clone has more than one count but fewer than ten. The chain uses TRBV7-9 and TRBJ1-4; a weak D match, TRBD1 (6 bases). The germline gives CDR1 SEHNR, CDR2 FQNEAQ (reference sequence). The ends were cut back, 2 bases at V and 2 bases at J, with 9 bases in the middle. The length of the CDR3 is 15 residues. This CDR3 reads CASSLPRGTNEKLFF. The CDR3 nucleotides are TGTGCCAGCAGCTTACCAAGGGGGACTAATGAAAAACTGTTTTTT.